Included here is one TCR beta chain sequence, with context. Its antigen is currently unknown. This specimen belongs to a study of T cells after yellow fever vaccination. Study-wide context: Any fraction with a low cell number was prepared using SMART-Seq v4 Ultra Low Input.

TCRdb ran MiXCR on the 5' RACE reads and lists one entry per CDR3 protein. This sample has some 350,000 distinct CDR3 sequences, with roughly 4% found just once. General study results and limits: Primary-vaccination clones mostly resurfaced post-booster (more than 95% CD4, more than 80% CD8).

CDR1 is DFQATT and CDR2 is SNEGSKA in the germline V gene (reference sequence). V gave up 5 bases and J gave up 0 bases, with 10 bases separating them. The CDR3 runs 13 residues. The material sequenced was PBMCs, taken 5 days after the yellow fever booster vaccination. This TCR was sampled from a young man who received the YFV17D yellow fever vaccine. The rearrangement links TRBV20-1 to TRBJ1-1; D is possibly TRBD1 (5 bases). The CDR3: CSADGTVNTEAFF. As DNA, the CDR3 is TGCAGTGCTGACGGGACGGTGAACACTGAAGCTTTCTTT.